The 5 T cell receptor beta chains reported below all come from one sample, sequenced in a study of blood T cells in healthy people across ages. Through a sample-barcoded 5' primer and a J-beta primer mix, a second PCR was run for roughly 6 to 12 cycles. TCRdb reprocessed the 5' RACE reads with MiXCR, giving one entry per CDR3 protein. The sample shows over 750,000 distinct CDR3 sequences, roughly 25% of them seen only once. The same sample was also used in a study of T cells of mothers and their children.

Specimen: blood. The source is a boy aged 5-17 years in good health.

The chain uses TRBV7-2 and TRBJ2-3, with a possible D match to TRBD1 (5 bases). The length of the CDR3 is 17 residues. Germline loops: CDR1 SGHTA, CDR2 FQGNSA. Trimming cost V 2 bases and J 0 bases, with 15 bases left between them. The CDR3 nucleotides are TGTGCCAGCAGCTTAATTATAGGGGCAACTAGCACAGATACGCAGTATTTT. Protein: CASSLIIGATSTDTQYF.

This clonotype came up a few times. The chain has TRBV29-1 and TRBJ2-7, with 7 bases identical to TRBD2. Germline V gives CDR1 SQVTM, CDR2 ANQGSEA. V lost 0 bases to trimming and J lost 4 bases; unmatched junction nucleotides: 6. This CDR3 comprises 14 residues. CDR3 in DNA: TGCAGCGTTGAAGATGGGGAGGGAGGTTACGAGCAGTACTTC. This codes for CSVEDGEGGYEQYF.

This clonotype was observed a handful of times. DNA for the CDR3: TGTGCCAGCAGTGAATTAGGACAGGGCTACGAGCAGTACTTC. As protein: CASSELGQGYEQYF. The chain employs TRBV25-1 and TRBJ2-7; 8 bases agree with TRBD1. The J segment lost 3 bases and the V segment lost 1 base, leaving 2 bases of the junction unmatched. The CDR3 has 14 amino acids. CDR1 is MGHDK and CDR2 is SYGVNS in the germline V gene.

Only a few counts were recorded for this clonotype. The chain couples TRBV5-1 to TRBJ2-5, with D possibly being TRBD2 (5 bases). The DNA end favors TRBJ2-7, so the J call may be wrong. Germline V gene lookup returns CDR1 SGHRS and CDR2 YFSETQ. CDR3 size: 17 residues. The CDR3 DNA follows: TGCGCCAGCAGCTTGGCTCCCTCGAGGGAAATTGGATACGAGCAGTACTTC. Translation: CASSLAPSREIGYEQYF.

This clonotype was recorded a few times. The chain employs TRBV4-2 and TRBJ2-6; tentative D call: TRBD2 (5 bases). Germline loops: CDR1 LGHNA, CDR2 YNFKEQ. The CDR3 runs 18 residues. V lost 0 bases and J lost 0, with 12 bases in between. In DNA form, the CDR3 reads TGTGCCAGCAGCCAAGATTTCGGGGTCTTCTCTGGGGCCAACGTCCTGACTTTC. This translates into CASSQDFGVFSGANVLTF.